This TCR beta chain originates from a study of OX40 agonist ivuxolimab in advanced cancers. The V and J ends lost 4 bases and 6 bases, in that order; junction bases with no gene match: 8. Germline V lookup: CDR1 SGDLS, CDR2 YYNGEE. The CDR3 has 14 residues. Clones were read by immunoSEQ multiplex PCR, and TCRdb kept only the in-frame ones, dropping some. The sample shows tens of thousands of clones, about 86% of them seen only once. The TCR originated in an adult with an advanced solid tumor such as melanoma, head and neck, liver or kidney cancer. The sequencing here drew on CD4+ or CD8+ T cells sorted from blood, taken in a trial of the OX40 agonist ivuxolimab. The V and J genes are TRBV9 and TRBJ1-1; TRBD1 matches at 8 bases. CDR3 bases: TGTGCCAGCAGCCTCGGACAGGGTTTATCTGAAGCTTTCTTT. It yields the protein CASSLGQGLSEAFF.